This entry is about one T cell receptor (beta chain). The entry originates in a study of post-analysis software for immune sequencing data. cDNA libraries for TCR beta contained unique molecular identifiers. T cells numbering roughly 0.9 to 11 million gave rise to 450,000 to 550,000 cDNA molecules. TCRdb independently ran MiXCR on the PCR reads; one entry per CDR3 protein. The sample has fewer than 850,000 distinct CDR3 sequences, roughly 27% seen once. This TCR derives from a girl between 10 and 17 years old with multiple sclerosis. Specimen: blood.

The CDR3 sequence is CASSPLGSSSYEQYF. For the CDR3, the DNA is TGTGCCAGCAGTCCACTTGGGTCCAGCTCCTACGAGCAGTACTTC. This sequence joins TRBV12-3 or TRBV12-4 and TRBJ2-7; D remains ambiguous. V was trimmed by 5 bases and J by 0 bases, leaving 14 bases between them. The CDR3 is made up of 15 amino acids.